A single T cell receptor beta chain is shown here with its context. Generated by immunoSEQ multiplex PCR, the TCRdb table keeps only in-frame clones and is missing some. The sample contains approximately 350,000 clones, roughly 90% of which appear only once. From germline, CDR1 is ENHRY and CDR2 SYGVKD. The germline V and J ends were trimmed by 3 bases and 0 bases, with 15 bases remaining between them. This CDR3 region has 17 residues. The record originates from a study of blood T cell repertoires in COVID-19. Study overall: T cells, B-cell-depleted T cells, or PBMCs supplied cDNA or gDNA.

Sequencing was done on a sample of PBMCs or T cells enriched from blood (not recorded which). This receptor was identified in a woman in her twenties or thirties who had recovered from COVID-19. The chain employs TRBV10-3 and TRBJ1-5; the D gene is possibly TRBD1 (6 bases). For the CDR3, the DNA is TGTGCCATCAGTGAAGGGGACACGTACTATAGCAATCAGCCCCAGCATTTT. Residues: CAISEGDTYYSNQPQHF.